This TCR beta chain was observed in a study of response to subunit inactivated influenza vaccine. General observations from the study: The authors offered the suggestion that each seasonal influenza vaccination recruits few new T cells.

CDR3 length equals 13 residues. Germline CDR1 is DFQATT and CDR2 is SNEGSKA (reference sequence). Trimming removed 5 bases from V and 0 bases from J, with 10 bases in between. Concerning this clonotype itself: Its antigen is not known.

TCRdb reprocessed the RT-PCR reads via MiXCR and lists one record per CDR3 protein. The sample lists around 580,000 distinct CDR3 sequences; roughly 10% were seen once. The sequence came from a man in his fifties or sixties who received an inactivated influenza vaccine. The gene calls are TRBV20-1 and TRBJ2-5; perhaps TRBD2 as D (6 bases). The sequencing here drew on PBMCs from blood, taken on the day of vaccination. CDR3 sequence reads: CSASGVNQETQYF. CDR3 DNA sequence: TGCAGTGCTTCGGGAGTAAACCAAGAGACCCAGTACTTC.